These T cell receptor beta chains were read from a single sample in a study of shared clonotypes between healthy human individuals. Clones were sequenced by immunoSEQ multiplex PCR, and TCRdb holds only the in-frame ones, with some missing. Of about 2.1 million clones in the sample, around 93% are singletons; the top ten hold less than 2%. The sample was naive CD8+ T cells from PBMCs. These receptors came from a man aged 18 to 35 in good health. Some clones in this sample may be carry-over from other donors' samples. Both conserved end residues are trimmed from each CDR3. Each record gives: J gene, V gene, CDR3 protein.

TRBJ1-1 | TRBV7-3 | ASSQGTEAF
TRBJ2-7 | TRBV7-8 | ASSENPGYEQY
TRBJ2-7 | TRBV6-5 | ASSYSNDYEQY
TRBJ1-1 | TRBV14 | ASSPGTGPAF
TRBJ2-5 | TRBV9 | ASSPREEETQY
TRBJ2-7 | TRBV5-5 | ASDQGTGGLSFYEQY
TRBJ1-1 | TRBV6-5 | ASSYQEEGYTEAF
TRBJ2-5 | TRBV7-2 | ASSLGRASETQY
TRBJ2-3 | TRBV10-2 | ASSELAGNTDTQY
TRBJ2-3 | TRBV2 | ASSFLAGSTDTQY
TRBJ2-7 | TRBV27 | ASKIGTSGSYEQY